This TCR beta chain is drawn from a study of OX40 agonist ivuxolimab in advanced cancers. Study-wide context: Dose-escalation patients' cancers were hepatocellular carcinoma, melanoma, renal cell or head and neck cancer.

This CDR3 contains 13 residues. CDR1 and CDR2 from the germline V gene are WSHSY and SAAADI. V shed 3 bases and J shed 0 bases, with 5 bases lying between them. Autoimmune disease history or systemic immunosuppression disqualified patients. Study findings and constraints: The mean number of expanded clones was higher in CD8+ T cells than in CD4+.

Only in-frame clones appear in the TCRdb table, and some are missing; sequencing was by immunoSEQ multiplex PCR. The repertoire includes just over 95,000 clones, nearly 90% of them detected once, and under 0.2% sits in the top ten. As to this clone: Antigen: not known.

This material consisted of CD4+ or CD8+ T cells sorted from blood, taken in a trial of the OX40 agonist ivuxolimab. The source is an adult with an advanced solid tumor such as melanoma, head and neck, liver or kidney cancer. The V call is TRBV10-2, the J call TRBJ1-1; D gene unclear. The CDR3 DNA sequence: TGCGCCAGCAGTGAAGCGCTGAACACTGAAGCTTTCTTT. Encoded protein: CASSEALNTEAFF.